This TCR beta chain was documented in a study of CD8 T cells in ankylosing spondylitis. Findings of the study overall: Certain motif variants had earlier been reported in reactive arthritis synovial fluid and blood. It was reported that disease-linked clones were significantly enriched in matched ankylosing spondylitis synovial fluid.

By quantitative 5'-RACE with molecular barcodes, the TCR beta libraries were made. TCRdb re-analysed the 5' RACE reads in MiXCR, keeping a single row per CDR3 protein. In the table there are 250,000 to 400,000 distinct CDR3 sequences, around a tenth of which are singletons. This clonotype was detected ten times or more. Its antigen is currently unknown. The junction departs from germline at one end; a sequencing error may be responsible. CDR3 length: 13 residues. CDR1 and CDR2 (germline): SGHRS, YFSETQ. This sequence was found in a female donor with ankylosing spondylitis or in good health (not recorded which). Sequenced material: blood, either unsorted or a sorted T cell fraction (not recorded which). The chain is built from TRBV5-1 and TRBJ2-5, with D maybe TRBD1 (6 bases). CDR3 in DNA: TGCGCCAGCAGCAGGACAGCCCAACAGACCCAGTACTTC. This gives the protein CASSRTAQQTQYF.